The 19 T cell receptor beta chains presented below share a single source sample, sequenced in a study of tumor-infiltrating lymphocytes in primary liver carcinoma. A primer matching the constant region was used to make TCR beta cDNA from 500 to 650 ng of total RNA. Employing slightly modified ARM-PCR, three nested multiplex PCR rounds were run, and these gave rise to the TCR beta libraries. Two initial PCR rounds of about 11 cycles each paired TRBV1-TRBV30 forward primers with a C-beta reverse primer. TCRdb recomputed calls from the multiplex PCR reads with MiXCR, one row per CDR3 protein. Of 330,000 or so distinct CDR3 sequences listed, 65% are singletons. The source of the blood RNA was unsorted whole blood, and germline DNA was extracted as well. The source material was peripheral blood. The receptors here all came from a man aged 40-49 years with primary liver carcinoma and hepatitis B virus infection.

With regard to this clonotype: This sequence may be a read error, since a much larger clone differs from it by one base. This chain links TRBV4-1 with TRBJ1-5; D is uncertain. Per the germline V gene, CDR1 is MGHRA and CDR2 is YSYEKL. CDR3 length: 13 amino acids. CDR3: CANSDLVGQPQHF. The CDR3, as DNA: TGCGCCAACAGCGATCTTGTGGGGCAGCCCCAGCATTTT.

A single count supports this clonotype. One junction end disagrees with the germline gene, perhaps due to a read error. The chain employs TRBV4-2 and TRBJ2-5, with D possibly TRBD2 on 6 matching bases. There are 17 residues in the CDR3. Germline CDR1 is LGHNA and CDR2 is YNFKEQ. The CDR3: CASSQEVAGSEGETEYF. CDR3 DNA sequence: TGTGCCAGCAGCCAAGAGGTTGCGGGGTCAGAAGGGGAGACCGAGTACTTC.

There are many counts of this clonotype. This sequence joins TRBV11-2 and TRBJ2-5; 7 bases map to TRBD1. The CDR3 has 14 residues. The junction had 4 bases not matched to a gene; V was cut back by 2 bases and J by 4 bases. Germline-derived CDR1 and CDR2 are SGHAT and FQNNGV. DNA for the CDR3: TGTGCCAGCAGCTTACCAGGGACAGCAGAGACCCAGTACTTC. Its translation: CASSLPGTAETQYF. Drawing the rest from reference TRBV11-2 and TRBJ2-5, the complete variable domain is EAGVAQSPRYKIIEKRQSVAFWCNPISGHATLYWYQQILGQGPKLLIQFQNNGVVDDSQLPKDRFSAERLKGVDSTLKIQPAKLEDSAVYLCASSLPGTAETQYFGPGTRLLVL.

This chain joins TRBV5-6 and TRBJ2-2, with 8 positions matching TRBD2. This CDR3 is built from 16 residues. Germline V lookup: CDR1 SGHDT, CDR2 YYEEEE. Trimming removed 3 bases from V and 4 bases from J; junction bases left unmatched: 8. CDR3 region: CASSWGLEGGTGELFF. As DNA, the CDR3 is TGTGCCAGCAGCTGGGGACTAGAGGGGGGCACCGGGGAGCTGTTTTTT.

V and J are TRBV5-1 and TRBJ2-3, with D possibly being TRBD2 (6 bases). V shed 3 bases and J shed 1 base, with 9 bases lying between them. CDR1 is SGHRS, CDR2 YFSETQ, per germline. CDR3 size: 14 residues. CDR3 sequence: CASSSGLRTDTQYF. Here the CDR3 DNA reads TGCGCCAGCAGCTCGGGACTCCGCACAGATACGCAGTATTTT. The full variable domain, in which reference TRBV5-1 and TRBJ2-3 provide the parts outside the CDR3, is KAGVTQTPRYLIKTRGQQVTLSCSPISGHRSVSWYQQTPGQGLQFLFEYFSETQRNKGNFPGRFSGRQFSNSRSEMNVSTLELGDSALYLCASSSGLRTDTQYFGPGTRLTVL.

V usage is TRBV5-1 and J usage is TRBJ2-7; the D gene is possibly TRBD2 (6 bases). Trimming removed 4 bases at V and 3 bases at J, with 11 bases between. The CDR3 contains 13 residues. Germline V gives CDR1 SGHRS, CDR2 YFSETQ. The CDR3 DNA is TGCGCCAGCAGCGTGGGACTCGTCTACGAGCAGTACTTC. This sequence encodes CASSVGLVYEQYF.

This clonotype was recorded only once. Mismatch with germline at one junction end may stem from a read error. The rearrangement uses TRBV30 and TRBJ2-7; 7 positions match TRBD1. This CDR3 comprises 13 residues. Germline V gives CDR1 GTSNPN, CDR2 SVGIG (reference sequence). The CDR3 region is CACSGDSYYDQYF. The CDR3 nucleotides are TGTGCCTGTAGTGGGGACAGCTATTACGATCAGTACTTC.

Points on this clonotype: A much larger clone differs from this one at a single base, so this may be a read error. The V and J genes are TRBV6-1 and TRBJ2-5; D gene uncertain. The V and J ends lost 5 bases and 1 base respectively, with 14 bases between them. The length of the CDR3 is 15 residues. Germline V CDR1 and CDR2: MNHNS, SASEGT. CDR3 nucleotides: TGTGCCAGCAGTTACGTAAGCTATTCCCAAGAGACCCAGTACTTC. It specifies CASSYVSYSQETQYF.

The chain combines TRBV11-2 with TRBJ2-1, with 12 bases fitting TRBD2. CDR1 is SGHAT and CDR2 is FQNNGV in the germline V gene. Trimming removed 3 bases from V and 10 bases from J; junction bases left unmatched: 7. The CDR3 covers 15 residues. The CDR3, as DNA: TGTGCCAGCAGCTTTCTAGCGGGAGGGAGGGAAGAGCAGTTCTTC. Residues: CASSFLAGGREEQFF.

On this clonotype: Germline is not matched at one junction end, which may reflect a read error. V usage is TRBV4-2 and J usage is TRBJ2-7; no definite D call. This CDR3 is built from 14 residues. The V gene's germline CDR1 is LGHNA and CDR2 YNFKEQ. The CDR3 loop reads CASSQALKYAEQYF. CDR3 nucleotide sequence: TGCGCCAGCAGCCAGGCCCTTAAGTACGCCGAGCAGTATTTC.

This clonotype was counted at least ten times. The CDR3 reads CSATRGAGDYNEQFF. The CDR3 DNA sequence: TGCAGCGCAACCCGAGGTGCGGGAGACTACAATGAGCAGTTCTTC. The chain links TRBV29-1 to TRBJ2-1; TRBD2 matches 7 bases. J gave up 3 bases and V 7 bases, and 12 bases lay outside the gene matches. Germline lookup yields CDR1 SQVTM and CDR2 ANQGSEA. CDR3 size: 15 residues.

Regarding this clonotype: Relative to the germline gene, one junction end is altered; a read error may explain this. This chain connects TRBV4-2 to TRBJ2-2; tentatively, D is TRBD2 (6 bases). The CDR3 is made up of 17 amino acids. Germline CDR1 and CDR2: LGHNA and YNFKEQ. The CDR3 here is CASSQDLGTAKTGELFF. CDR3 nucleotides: TGTGCCAGCAGCCAAGATCTTGGGACTGCGAAGACCGGGGAGCTGTTTTTT.

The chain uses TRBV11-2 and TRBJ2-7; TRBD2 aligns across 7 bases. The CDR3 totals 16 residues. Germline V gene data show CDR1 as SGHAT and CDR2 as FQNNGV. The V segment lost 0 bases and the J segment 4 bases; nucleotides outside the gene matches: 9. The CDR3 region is CASSLEQTGGKYEQYF. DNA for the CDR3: TGTGCCAGCAGCTTAGAACAGACGGGAGGTAAATACGAGCAGTACTTC.

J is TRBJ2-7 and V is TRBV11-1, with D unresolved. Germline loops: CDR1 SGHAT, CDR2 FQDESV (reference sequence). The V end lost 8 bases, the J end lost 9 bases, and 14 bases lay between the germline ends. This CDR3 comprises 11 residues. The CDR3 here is CASRIGGGQYF. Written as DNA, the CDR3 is TGTGCCAGCCGGATAGGTGGCGGGCAGTACTTC.

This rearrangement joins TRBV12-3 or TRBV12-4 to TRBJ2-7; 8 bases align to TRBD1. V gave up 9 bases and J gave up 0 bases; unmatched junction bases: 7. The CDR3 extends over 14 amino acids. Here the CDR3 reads CASRGQESSYEQYF. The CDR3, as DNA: TGTGCCAGTAGGGGACAGGAGAGCTCCTACGAGCAGTACTTC.

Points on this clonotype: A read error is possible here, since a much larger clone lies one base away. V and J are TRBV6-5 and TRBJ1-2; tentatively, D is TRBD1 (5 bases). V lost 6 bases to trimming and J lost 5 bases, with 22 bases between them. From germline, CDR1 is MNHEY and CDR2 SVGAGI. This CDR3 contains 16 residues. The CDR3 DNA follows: TGTGCCAGCAGCCCCGGCTCGACAGTGAATCTTTATGGCTACACCTTC. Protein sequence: CASSPGSTVNLYGYTF.

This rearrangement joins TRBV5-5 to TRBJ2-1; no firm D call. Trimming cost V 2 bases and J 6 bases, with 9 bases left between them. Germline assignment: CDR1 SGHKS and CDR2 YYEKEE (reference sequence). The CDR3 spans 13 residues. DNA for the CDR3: TGTGCCAGCAGCTTTCTGCACTCCAATGAGCAGTTCTTC. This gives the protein CASSFLHSNEQFF.

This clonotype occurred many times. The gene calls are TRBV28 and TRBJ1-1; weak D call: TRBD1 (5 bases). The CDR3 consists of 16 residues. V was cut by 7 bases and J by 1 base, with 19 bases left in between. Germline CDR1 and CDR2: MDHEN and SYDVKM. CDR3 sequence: CASTRGMPTGNTEAFF. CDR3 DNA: TGTGCCAGCACTCGGGGGATGCCAACCGGGAACACTGAAGCTTTCTTT.

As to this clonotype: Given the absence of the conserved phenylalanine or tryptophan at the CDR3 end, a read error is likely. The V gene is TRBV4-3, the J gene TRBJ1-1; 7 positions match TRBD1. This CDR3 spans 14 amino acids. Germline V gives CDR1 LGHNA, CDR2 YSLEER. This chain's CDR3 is CARSQTRTGTEAFI. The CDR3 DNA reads TGCGCCAGAAGCCAAACAAGGACAGGCACTGAAGCTTTCATT.